One sample yielded the 20 T cell receptor beta chains listed below, sequenced in a study of cytomegalovirus exposure and HLA in healthy donors. Use of 60 Vbeta and 13 Jbeta primers characterized the PCR. The repertoire was sequenced with immunoSEQ multiplex PCR; TCRdb's copy has only in-frame clones and lacks some. This table has about 110,000 clones, about 70% appearing once. Sequences were obtained from PBMCs. These receptors were collected from a woman aged 30 to 39 in good health and CMV-seronegative.

V and J are TRBV13 and TRBJ1-1; D gene uncertain. Per germline, CDR1 PRHDT and CDR2 FYEKMQ (reference sequence). The CDR3 loop spans 13 amino acids. Deletions cut 5 bases from V and 6 bases from J, with 13 bases between. This CDR3 is CASSGLDRPEAFF. CDR3 sequence (DNA): TGTGCCAGCAGCGGACTGGACCGTCCTGAAGCTTTCTTT.

This chain uses TRBV4-2 with TRBJ2-4, with TRBD1 as a possible D gene (6 bases). V was cut by 0 bases and J by 6 bases, with 9 bases left in between. Germline V lookup: CDR1 LGHNA, CDR2 YNFKEQ. The CDR3 consists of 14 residues. CDR3 region: CASSQDGRGNIQYF. In DNA, the CDR3 is TGTGCCAGCAGCCAAGATGGCAGGGGAAACATTCAGTACTTC.

This clone was recorded a few times. The chain links TRBV5-1 to TRBJ2-3; the match to TRBD2 covers 14 bases. Trimming at V came to 4 bases and at J to 2 bases, leaving 3 bases not matched to a gene. CDR1 SGHRS and CDR2 YFSETQ come from the germline V gene. The CDR3 runs to 16 residues. CDR3 protein: CASSPGLAGDTDTQYF. DNA of the CDR3: TGCGCCAGCAGCCCGGGACTAGCGGGAGACACAGATACGCAGTATTTT.

The table lists this clone with a few counts. This CDR3 is CASSQDSGTAWASPLHF. The CDR3 nucleotides are TGTGCCAGCAGTCAAGACTCCGGGACAGCCTGGGCTTCACCCCTCCACTTT. The J gene is TRBJ1-6, the V gene TRBV6-1; 7 positions agree with TRBD1. This CDR3 has 17 residues. The V segment lost 5 bases and the J segment 9 bases; nucleotides outside the gene matches: 16. The germline V gene has CDR1 MNHNS and CDR2 SASEGT.

This rearrangement joins TRBV6-5 to TRBJ1-1; D perhaps matches TRBD1 (6 bases). V dropped 2 bases and J dropped 9 bases, with 7 bases sitting between them. Germline V lookup: CDR1 MNHEY, CDR2 SVGAGI. CDR3 length: 11 amino acids. CDR3 DNA: TGTGCCAGCAGTTACGGACAGAAAGCTTTCTTT. The encoded protein is CASSYGQKAFF.

This chain joins TRBV5-5 and TRBJ2-3; 9 nucleotides line up with TRBD1. The CDR3 length is 15 residues. The ends lost 0 bases at V and 5 bases at J; junction bases unmatched: 4. CDR1 SGHKS and CDR2 YYEKEE come from the germline V gene (reference sequence). For the CDR3, the DNA is TGTGCCAGCAGCTTGGAGTGGACAGGGGAAGATACGCAGTATTTT. This gives the protein CASSLEWTGEDTQYF. Drawing the rest from reference TRBV5-5 and TRBJ2-3, the complete variable domain is DAGVTQSPTHLIKTRGQQVTLRCSPISGHKSVSWYQQVLGQGPQFIFQYYEKEERGRGNFPDRFSARQFPNYSSELNVNALLLGDSALYLCASSLEWTGEDTQYFGPGTRLTVL.

This chain uses TRBV5-6 with TRBJ1-1; D is unresolved. The germline gives CDR1 SGHDT, CDR2 YYEEEE. Trimming removed 2 bases at V and 0 bases at J, with 14 bases between. CDR3 size: 16 residues. Written as DNA, the CDR3 is TGTGCCAGCAGCTTCCCAACGGTTTCCCTGAACACTGAAGCTTTCTTT. This sequence encodes CASSFPTVSLNTEAFF.

The genes are TRBV6-5 and TRBJ1-5, with D hard to call. Per the germline V gene, CDR1 is MNHEY and CDR2 is SVGAGI. V lost 0 bases and J 0 bases, leaving 6 bases between the germline ends. This CDR3 has 15 residues. CDR3 amino acids: CASSYSAVSNQPQHF. The CDR3 DNA reads as TGTGCCAGCAGTTACTCTGCGGTTAGCAATCAGCCCCAGCATTTT.

CDR3 coding DNA: TGTGCCAGTAGTATAGGGGGGGGGACCGAGACCCAGTACTTC. Protein product: CASSIGGGTETQYF. The rearrangement joins TRBV19 to TRBJ2-5, with TRBD2 identical over 7 bases. Germline V gene lookup returns CDR1 LNHDA and CDR2 SQIVND (reference sequence). Germline trimming cut 1 base from V and 5 bases from J; bases unmatched to any gene: 4. This CDR3 is built from 14 residues. Full variable domain (remainder filled in from reference TRBV19 and TRBJ2-5): DGGITQSPKYLFRKEGQNVTLSCEQNLNHDAMYWYRQDPGQGLRLIYYSQIVNDFQKGDIAEGYSVSREKKESFPLTVTSAQKNPTAFYLCASSIGGGTETQYFGPGTRLLVL.

The chain uses TRBV2 and TRBJ2-3; 9 bases fit TRBD2. This CDR3 contains 15 residues. Germline lookup yields CDR1 SNHLY and CDR2 FYNNEI. J gave up 1 base and V 5 bases, and 4 bases lay outside the gene matches. CDR3 sequence: CASSPTSGGTDTQYF. The DNA of the CDR3 is TGTGCCAGCAGTCCGACTAGCGGAGGCACAGATACGCAGTATTTT.

This chain joins TRBV11-3 and TRBJ2-7, with 8 nucleotides matching TRBD2. CDR1 and CDR2 from the germline V gene are SGHNT and YENEEA. The CDR3 has 14 amino acids. Trimming took 2 bases from V and 6 from J; bases not matched to a gene: 6. CDR3 protein: CASSLNSGVGEQYF. In DNA form, the CDR3 reads TGTGCCAGCAGCTTAAATAGCGGGGTCGGCGAGCAGTACTTC.

The chain has TRBV6-6 and TRBJ2-3; TRBD2 matches 9 bases. CDR1 and CDR2 (germline): MNHNY, SVGAGI (reference sequence). Trimming took 4 bases from V and 4 from J; bases not matched to a gene: 6. CDR3 length equals 15 residues. This CDR3 reads CASSSGTSKPDTQYF. Written as DNA, the CDR3 is TGTGCCAGCAGTTCCGGGACTAGCAAGCCAGATACGCAGTATTTT.

This chain joins TRBV6-4 and TRBJ1-1; TRBD1 is a possible D gene (5 bases). Germline assignment: CDR1 MRHNA and CDR2 SNTAGT. V was shortened by 4 bases and J by 1 base, with 7 bases between the two germline ends. This CDR3 spans 13 amino acids. CDR3 sequence (DNA): TGTGCCAGCAGTGCTACAGGGAACACTGAAGCTTTCTTT. Its translation is CASSATGNTEAFF.

This clone came up once. The chain carries TRBV29-1 and TRBJ2-7; tentatively, D is TRBD1 (6 bases). CDR1 is SQVTM, CDR2 ANQGSEA, per germline. The V gene lost 7 bases and the J gene lost 6 bases, with 13 bases spanning the gap. The CDR3 covers 11 residues. CDR3 in DNA: TGCAGCGCAAAAGGGGGATTCGAGCAGTACTTC. It specifies CSAKGGFEQYF.

This clone was picked up one time. V gene TRBV29-1 combines with J gene TRBJ1-5, with 8 bases lining up with TRBD1. The J segment lost 5 bases and the V segment lost 4 bases, leaving 4 bases of the junction unmatched. The CDR3 has 13 residues. Germline values: CDR1 SQVTM, CDR2 ANQGSEA. CDR3 DNA: TGCAGCGTTGGACAGGGGTCGGATCAGCCCCAGCATTTT. Translating gives CSVGQGSDQPQHF.

The V and J genes are TRBV10-1 and TRBJ2-7, with 8 bases identical to TRBD1. CDR3 size: 16 residues. Germline assignment: CDR1 WNHNN and CDR2 SYGVQD (reference sequence). The V gene end was trimmed by 0 bases and the J gene end by 1 base; junction bases not matched to a gene: 5. CDR3 protein: CASSESPGGRSYEQYF. DNA of the CDR3: TGCGCCAGCAGTGAGTCTCCAGGGGGCAGATCCTACGAGCAGTACTTC.

The CDR3 sequence: CASSYTGLYFNYGYTF. Here the CDR3 DNA reads TGTGCCAGCAGTTATACAGGCCTTTACTTTAACTATGGCTACACCTTC. This chain uses TRBV6-5 with TRBJ1-2; D possibly corresponds to TRBD1 (5 bases). Trimming took off 3 bases at V and 1 base at J, with 15 bases between the two ends. The CDR3 is 16 residues long. CDR1 MNHEY and CDR2 SVGAGI come from the germline V gene.

The V gene is TRBV30, the J gene TRBJ2-7, with D perhaps matching TRBD2 (7 bases). Trimming removed 0 bases at V and 5 bases at J, with 11 bases between. The CDR3 runs 13 residues. CDR1 is GTSNPN and CDR2 is SVGIG in the germline V gene (reference sequence). Here the CDR3 reads CAWSVRGAHEQYF. In nucleotides, the CDR3 is TGTGCCTGGAGTGTACGGGGGGCACACGAGCAGTACTTC.

This clone has only a few counts. This sequence joins TRBV10-3 and TRBJ1-5, with TRBD1 matching over 7 bases. Germline trimming cut 0 bases from V and 3 bases from J; bases unmatched to any gene: 2. Germline CDR1 reads ENHRY; CDR2 reads SYGVKD. The CDR3 length is 15 residues. This CDR3 is CAISESTGSNQPQHF. The CDR3 coding sequence is TGTGCCATCAGTGAGTCGACAGGGTCCAATCAGCCCCAGCATTTT.

The genes are TRBV19 and TRBJ2-6; the D is unclear. Germline loops: CDR1 LNHDA, CDR2 SQIVND (reference sequence). The CDR3 covers 14 residues. V was shortened by 5 bases and J by 1 base, with 6 bases between the two germline ends. The chain's CDR3 is CASSWRSGANVLTF. CDR3 DNA: TGTGCCAGTAGTTGGCGGTCTGGGGCCAACGTCCTGACTTTC.